Following are 26 T cell receptor beta chains from one sample sequenced in a study of Graves' ophthalmopathy and Graves' hyperthyroidism. As the template, RNA transcripts were used to amplify TCR beta CDR3 regions. HTBI primers were used in a first-round RT-PCR, which preceded a second-round multiplex PCR. TCRdb reanalysed the multiplex PCR reads using MiXCR and keeps one entry per CDR3 protein. The sample lists around 600,000 distinct CDR3 sequences, 35% to 45% occurring once. Sequenced: peripheral blood. The receptor set was obtained from an adult man with Graves' ophthalmopathy.

This clonotype appeared many times. V gene TRBV10-3 combines with J gene TRBJ1-5; D gene uncertain. The CDR3 has 13 amino acids. Germline values: CDR1 ENHRY, CDR2 SYGVKD. V was trimmed by 4 bases and J by 4 bases, leaving 8 bases between them. CDR3 sequence reads: CAISGSVNQPQHF. The DNA of the CDR3 is TGTGCCATCAGTGGATCTGTGAATCAGCCCCAGCATTTT.

A note on this clonotype: One end of the junction does not line up with germline, which may come from a read error. V gene TRBV10-3 combines with J gene TRBJ1-2, with D unresolved. The germline V gene has CDR1 ENHRY and CDR2 SYGVKD. This CDR3 has 13 residues. The CDR3 DNA reads as TGTGCCAGCAGTGAGTCGGGGATTCTTAGCTACACCTTC. Translation: CASSESGILSYTF.

This clonotype has a count of ten or more. The V gene is TRBV5-1, the J gene TRBJ2-5; 8 bases match TRBD1. Trimming at V came to 6 bases and at J to 2 bases, leaving 3 bases not matched to a gene. The germline V gene has CDR1 SGHRS and CDR2 YFSETQ. This CDR3 has 13 residues. CDR3 amino acids: CASNRDRQETQYF. CDR3 nucleotide sequence: TGCGCCAGCAACCGGGACAGGCAAGAGACCCAGTACTTC.

The chain recombines TRBV7-2 with TRBJ2-6; D might be TRBD1 or TRBD2, each matching 5 bases. The V gene lost 6 bases and the J gene lost 16 bases, with 19 bases spanning the gap. This CDR3 comprises 13 residues. The germline CDR1 and CDR2 sequences are SGHTA and FQGNSA. The CDR3 coding sequence is TGTGCCAGCAGTGAATCTGGGGCCGGGGAGCTGACTTTC. Translating it yields CASSESGAGELTF.

This clonotype was seen a handful of times. The rearrangement links TRBV9 to TRBJ2-7, with D maybe TRBD1 (6 bases). CDR1 is SGDLS, CDR2 YYNGEE, per germline. V was pared by 4 bases and J by 2 bases, with 19 bases between. The CDR3 runs 16 residues. The CDR3 bases are TGTGCCAGCAGCCCCACAGGTGGGGGCGATACCTACGAGCAGTACTTC. Amino acid sequence: CASSPTGGGDTYEQYF.

This clonotype was seen only once. The junction departs from germline at one end; a sequencing error may be responsible. V and J are TRBV11-2 and TRBJ1-1, with D hard to call. Germline loops: CDR1 SGHAT, CDR2 FQNNGV. This CDR3 is 13 amino acids long. DNA of the CDR3: TGTGCCAGGAGCTCCTGTTGGGACACTGAAGCTTTCTTT. Encoded protein: CARSSCWDTEAFF.

This chain uses TRBV9 with TRBJ2-7; 7 nucleotides line up with TRBD1. V dropped 4 bases and J dropped 6; count of bases not matched to a gene: 10. There are 14 residues in the CDR3. CDR1 is SGDLS, CDR2 YYNGEE, per germline. The CDR3: CASSLLDRDAEQYF. The CDR3 DNA follows: TGTGCCAGCAGCTTACTCGACAGGGACGCCGAGCAGTACTTC.

J is TRBJ2-7 and V is TRBV7-8; D might be TRBD2 (7 bases). In germline, CDR1 is SGHVS, CDR2 FQNEAQ. This CDR3 has 13 residues. V lost 9 bases to trimming and J lost 12 bases, with 24 bases between them. The CDR3 loop reads CASRGASSYERYF. DNA for the CDR3: TGTGCCAGTCGGGGGGCCAGCTCCTACGAACGGTACTTC.

A note on this clonotype: At one boundary the junction diverges from the germline segment, which might be a read error. The chain joins TRBV7-9 to TRBJ1-2; D unresolved. The length of the CDR3 is 12 residues. Germline V gene sequence: CDR1 SEHNR, CDR2 FQNEAQ (reference sequence). The CDR3 spells CASSFEVYGYTF. The CDR3 DNA sequence: TGCGCCAGCAGCTTCGAGGTCTATGGCTACACCTTC.

This clonotype appeared once. The chain couples TRBV2 to TRBJ2-1, with a weak D call TRBD1 (6 bases). Germline values: CDR1 SNHLY, CDR2 FYNNEI. V lost 7 bases and J 5 bases, leaving 12 bases between the germline ends. This CDR3 is built from 13 residues. The CDR3 loop is CASMGAGNNEQFF. The DNA for the CDR3 is TGTGCCAGCATGGGGGCGGGCAACAATGAGCAGTTCTTC.

This chain links TRBV7-6 with TRBJ2-3; no clear D gene. Germline V lookup: CDR1 SGHVS, CDR2 FNYEAQ. There are 14 residues in the CDR3. The V and J ends lost 5 bases and 4 bases respectively, with 13 bases between them. CDR3 in DNA: TGTGCCAGCAGCCTACTCGATCCCGCAGATACGCAGTATTTT. Its translation is CASSLLDPADTQYF.

In DNA form, the CDR3 reads TGTGCCAGCAGTGAATATGAGGGAACTAATGAAAAACTGTTTTTT. Its translation: CASSEYEGTNEKLFF. The chain couples TRBV7-3 to TRBJ1-4; unclear D gene. This CDR3 contains 15 residues. Trimming removed 6 bases at V and 1 base at J, with 12 bases between. Germline CDR1 SGHTA, CDR2 FQGTGA.

This clonotype was detected ten times or more. The V gene is TRBV2, the J gene TRBJ1-2; D gene ambiguous. The ends were cut back, 7 bases at V and 5 bases at J, with 8 bases in the middle. Germline CDR1 and CDR2: SNHLY and FYNNEI. The CDR3 loop spans 11 amino acids. The CDR3 nucleotides are TGTGCCAGCACTGGCCCGTATGGCTACACCTTC. Residues: CASTGPYGYTF. Full variable domain (outside the CDR3, taken from reference TRBV2 and TRBJ1-2): EPEVTQTPSHQVTQMGQEVILRCVPISNHLYFYWYRQILGQKVEFLVSFYNNEISEKSEIFDDQFSVERPDGSNFTLKIRSTKLEDSAMYFCASTGPYGYTFGSGTRLTVV.

This clonotype was detected many times. J is TRBJ1-2 and V is TRBV5-1; 10 nucleotides agree with TRBD1. The ends lost 2 bases at V and 7 bases at J; junction bases unmatched: 8. The CDR3 length is 15 residues. The germline CDR1 and CDR2 sequences are SGHRS and YFSETQ. The CDR3 region has the DNA TGCGCCAGCAGCTTTTCCGAGACAGGGGGCCTTGGCTACACCTTC. Translation: CASSFSETGGLGYTF.

This clonotype was found a few times. This chain connects TRBV7-3 to TRBJ2-3, with D hard to call. CDR3 length: 13 amino acids. Germline V lookup: CDR1 SGHTA, CDR2 FQGTGA. Trimming shortened V by 5 bases and J by 1 base, and 7 bases separated the two germline ends. The CDR3 spells CASSRSGTDTQYF. The CDR3 nucleotides read TGTGCCAGCAGCAGGTCTGGCACAGATACGCAGTATTTT.

The chain recombines TRBV9 with TRBJ1-1; D may be TRBD1 (6 bases). V shed 0 bases and J shed 6 bases, with 15 bases lying between them. Germline lookup yields CDR1 SGDLS and CDR2 YYNGEE. The CDR3 has 15 residues. As DNA, the CDR3 is TGTGCCAGCAGCGTAGGGGCGGGGGCGACACCTGAAGCTTTCTTT. Its protein product is CASSVGAGATPEAFF.

Here the CDR3 reads CSAGSPSANQPQHF. The CDR3 nucleotides read TGCAGCGCTGGTAGTCCTTCGGCTAATCAGCCCCAGCATTTT. This chain uses TRBV20-1 with TRBJ1-5; D is ambiguous. The CDR3 contains 14 residues. CDR1 is DFQATT, CDR2 SNEGSKA, per germline (reference sequence).

This clonotype was counted many times. The V gene is TRBV5-8, the J gene TRBJ2-5; weak D call: TRBD2 (5 bases). Trimming stripped 4 bases from V and 5 bases from J, with 15 bases between. This CDR3 is built from 14 residues. Germline CDR1 SGHTS, CDR2 YDEGEE. The CDR3 nucleotides read TGTGCCAGCAGCCCTGGCGGTAGGGAGGAGACCCAGTACTTC. It translates to CASSPGGREETQYF.

The chain joins TRBV7-2 to TRBJ1-1, with D perhaps matching TRBD1 (5 bases). V lost 1 base and J lost 10, with 10 bases in between. Germline V gene lookup returns CDR1 SGHTA and CDR2 FQGNSA. The CDR3 consists of 12 residues. The chain's CDR3 is CASSLVGEVAFF. Here the CDR3 DNA reads TGTGCCAGCAGCTTAGTAGGGGAGGTAGCTTTCTTT.

The chain is built from TRBV20-1 and TRBJ2-5, with D possibly being TRBD1 or TRBD2 (6 bases each). Germline CDR1 is DFQATT and CDR2 is SNEGSKA (reference sequence). The CDR3 sequence is 13 residues long. V was clipped by 6 bases and J by 1 base, with 12 bases between them. CDR3 sequence reads: CSATEGGQETQYF. In DNA form, the CDR3 reads TGCAGTGCGACAGAGGGGGGCCAAGAGACCCAGTACTTC.

V gene TRBV20-1 combines with J gene TRBJ1-3; D unclear. Germline V gene data show CDR1 as DFQATT and CDR2 as SNEGSKA (reference sequence). This CDR3 has 14 amino acids. V was pared by 3 bases and J by 8 bases, with 17 bases between. CDR3 DNA sequence: TGCAGTGCTAGCCGGACGGCGGCTGGCTACACCATATATTTT. Its translation: CSASRTAAGYTIYF.

A remark on this clonotype: A much larger clone differs by one base, so this may be a read error. This chain joins TRBV11-2 and TRBJ2-5; no definite D call. The CDR3 consists of 15 residues. Germline V gene lookup returns CDR1 SGHAT and CDR2 FQNNGV. CDR3 protein: CASSMSGGVPYEQHF. In DNA form, the CDR3 reads TGTGCCAGTAGTATGTCCGGTGGGGTACCCTACGAGCAGCACTTC.

This clonotype was found a few times. This chain joins TRBV11-3 and TRBJ2-7; 13 positions agree with TRBD2. The CDR3 loop spans 17 amino acids. The V gene end was trimmed by 5 bases and the J gene end by 6 bases; junction bases not matched to a gene: 13. Germline V gene data show CDR1 as SGHNT and CDR2 as YENEEA. The CDR3 nucleotides read TGTGCCAGCAGCCGTTTCCCGGGACTAGCGGGATCGGTCGAGCAGTACTTC. This sequence encodes CASSRFPGLAGSVEQYF.

There are many counts of this clonotype. This chain connects TRBV2 to TRBJ2-5; perhaps TRBD1 as D (5 bases). Trimming left V 6 bases short and J 2 bases short, with 10 bases between. Per germline, CDR1 SNHLY and CDR2 FYNNEI. This CDR3 is built from 13 residues. CDR3 bases: TGTGCCAGCAGAGACAGTCATCAAGAGACCCAGTACTTC. Protein sequence: CASRDSHQETQYF.

This clonotype was recorded at least ten times. The CDR3 loop reads CASSLFGGGNTGELFF. CDR3 DNA sequence: TGTGCCAGCAGCCTCTTTGGAGGGGGGAACACCGGGGAGCTGTTTTTT. The chain is built from TRBV7-3 and TRBJ2-2, with D tentatively TRBD1 or TRBD2 (6 bases each). Per germline, CDR1 SGHTA and CDR2 FQGTGA. V lost 5 bases and J 1 base, leaving 14 bases between the germline ends. This CDR3 spans 16 amino acids.

This clonotype was seen many times. The chain links TRBV12-3 or TRBV12-4 to TRBJ2-5; 7 bases map to TRBD2. V lost 6 bases and J lost 1; bases outside the gene matches: 5. The CDR3 has 14 amino acids. CDR3 sequence: CASRHTSAQETQYF. CDR3 bases: TGTGCCAGCAGACACACTAGCGCCCAAGAGACCCAGTACTTC.